This TCR beta chain was sequenced during a study of T cell responses to AZD1222 COVID-19 vaccine. A word on this clone: What it recognizes is unknown.

The CDR3 extends over 15 amino acids. Trimming at V came to 0 bases and at J to 5 bases, leaving 5 bases not matched to a gene. CDR1 and CDR2 from the germline V gene are SGHAT and FQNNGV. General study findings and limits: The reported proportion of spike-specific TCRs targeting unmutated variant regions was nearly half.

Clones were sequenced by immunoSEQ multiplex PCR, and TCRdb holds only the in-frame ones, with some missing. The repertoire holds over 150,000 clones, with approximately 90% as singletons. This clonotype originated in an adult who received the AZD1222 COVID-19 vaccine. The sequencing here drew on peripheral blood, taken 28 days after the second AZD1222 dose. The V and J genes are TRBV11-2 and TRBJ1-2, with 8 nucleotides matching TRBD1. The CDR3 sequence: CASSLEANRGYGYTF. CDR3 DNA sequence: TGTGCCAGCAGCTTAGAAGCCAACAGGGGGTATGGCTACACCTTC.